This TCR beta chain was sequenced in a study of graft-versus-host responses after intestinal transplantation. Turning to the study itself: Transplants were multivisceral, liver-intestinal, or isolated intestinal. Anti-thymocyte globulin was used for induction in all recipients, who then took tacrolimus and steroids for roughly three years. Study outcomes and limitations: There was an association between peak levels of circulating GvH clones and early post-transplant HvG declines.

Clones were read by immunoSEQ multiplex PCR, and TCRdb kept only the in-frame ones, dropping some. The data show 45,000 to 60,000 clones, about 90% seen once. In the case of this clone: Its antigen is as yet unknown.

The CDR3 totals 13 residues. The V end was cut by 4 bases, the J end by 2 bases, with 9 bases between. CDR1 is SNHLY and CDR2 is FYNNEI in the germline V gene. This sequence originates from a human donor who was the organ donor for an intestinal transplant. The V call is TRBV2, the J call TRBJ2-7, with a weak D call TRBD2 (6 bases). The sequencing used unstimulated CD4+ T cells sorted from spleen or lymph node cells, collected before transplant. The CDR3 coding sequence is TGTGCCAGCAGTGGGGTAGCGGCCTACGAGCAGTACTTC. Translated: CASSGVAAYEQYF.